This T cell receptor beta chain emerged from a study of shared clonotypes between healthy human individuals. This CDR3 spans 14 amino acids. Trimming left V 5 bases short and J 6 bases short, with 13 bases between. CDR1 SGHTA and CDR2 FQGTGA come from the germline V gene. Note on this clone: Its matching antigen is unknown.

The DNA input per sorted-subset replicate PCR was about 180 ng, corresponding to some 27,000 T cell genomes. The assay was immunoSEQ multiplex PCR, and TCRdb's table has in-frame clones only and misses some. This sample has a few hundred thousand clones, with about 69% found just once. Study-level points and caveats: In a few donors, around 5% of naive CD4 clonotypes appeared in common. Lower generation probabilities were found for non-shared clonotypes than for those shared by all four donors. Estimated clonotype richness was generally higher in naive than memory subsets.

The gene calls are TRBV7-3 and TRBJ2-2; maybe TRBD2 (5 bases). Sequences were obtained from memory CD4+ T cells sorted from blood. The sample's subset: CD45RA-negative fraction. This TCR derives from a man aged 25-45 years in good health. CDR3 region: CASSLTTYAGELFF. In DNA form, the CDR3 reads TGTGCCAGCAGCCTGACTACGTATGCCGGGGAGCTGTTTTTT. The whole variable domain, remainder taken from reference TRBV7-3 and TRBJ2-2, is GAGVSQTPSNKVTEKGKYVELRCDPISGHTALYWYRQSLGQGPEFLIYFQGTGAADDSGLPNDRFFAVRPEGSVSTLKIQRTERGDSAVYLCASSLTTYAGELFFGEGSRLTVL.